This T cell receptor (beta chain) was found in a study of T cells in Graves' hyperthyroidism and ophthalmopathy. This CDR3 is built from 14 residues. The germline V gene has CDR1 SGHTA and CDR2 FQGNSA. Deletions cut 1 base from V and 2 bases from J, with 9 bases between. Amplification yielded TCR beta CDR3 regions, with RNA transcripts as the source. The HTBI primer set was used in a first-round RT-PCR of the TCR CDR3. MiXCR, run by TCRdb on the multiplex PCR reads, gives a single entry per CDR3 protein. The sample holds 300,000 to 350,000 distinct CDR3 sequences, roughly 14% seen once. This clonotype was detected many times.

V and J are TRBV7-2 and TRBJ2-7; D not certain. The receptor was derived from a woman aged 25 to 39 with Graves' hyperthyroidism. Sequenced: blood. The DNA for the CDR3 is TGTGCCAGCAGCTTAGGGGTGGGCCCCTACGAGCAGTACTTC. Translation: CASSLGVGPYEQYF.